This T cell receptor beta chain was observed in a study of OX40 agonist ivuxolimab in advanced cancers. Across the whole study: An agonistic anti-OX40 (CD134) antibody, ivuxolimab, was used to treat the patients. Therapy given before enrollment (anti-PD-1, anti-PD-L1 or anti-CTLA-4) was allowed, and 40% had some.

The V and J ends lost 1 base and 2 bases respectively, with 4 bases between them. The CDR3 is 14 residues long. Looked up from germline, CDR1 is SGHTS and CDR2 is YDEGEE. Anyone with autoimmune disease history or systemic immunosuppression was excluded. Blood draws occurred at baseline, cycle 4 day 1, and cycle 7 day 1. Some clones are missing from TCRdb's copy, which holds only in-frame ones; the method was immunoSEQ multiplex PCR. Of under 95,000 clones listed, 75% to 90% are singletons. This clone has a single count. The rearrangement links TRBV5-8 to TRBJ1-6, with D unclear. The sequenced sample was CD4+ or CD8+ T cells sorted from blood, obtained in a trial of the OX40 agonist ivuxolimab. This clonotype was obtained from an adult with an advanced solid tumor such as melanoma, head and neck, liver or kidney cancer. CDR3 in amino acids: CASSLTAYNSPLHF. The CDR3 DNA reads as TGTGCCAGCAGCTTGACGGCCTATAATTCACCCCTCCACTTT.